This is a list of T cell receptor beta chains from one sample in a study of T cell responses to AZD1222 COVID-19 vaccine. Data came from immunoSEQ multiplex PCR; TCRdb stores just in-frame clones and leaves some out. The sample includes 170,000 or so clones, about nine tenths seen only once; the top ten take about 2.8%. The source was peripheral blood, collected on day 0 of AZD1222 vaccination. All receptors come from an adult in good health. Both conserved end residues are part of each CDR3. Fields, in order: CDR3 protein, CDR3 DNA, V gene, clone size, J gene, D gene. A D gene is named only where the DNA matches it firmly. Rows give clone size only sometimes, using once, few, many, or a class for an expanded clone.

CASSVWDGQPQHF,TGTGCCAGTAGTGTCTGGGACGGGCAGCCCCAGCATTTT,TRBV19,.,TRBJ1-5,.
CASSDGATYNEQFF,TGTGCCAGCAGTGATGGCGCGACCTACAATGAGCAGTTCTTC,TRBV6-1,.,TRBJ2-1,.
CASSSPSGISTDTQYF,TGTGCCAGCAGCTCCCCTAGCGGGATTAGCACAGATACGCAGTATTTT,TRBV11-2,.,TRBJ2-3,TRBD2
CASSFSAGDSGNTIYF,TGTGCCAGCAGCTTTTCGGCCGGAGACTCTGGAAACACCATATATTTT,TRBV5-6,.,TRBJ1-3,.
CASSLALGVGRTDTQYF,TGTGCCAGCAGCTTAGCGTTAGGGGTCGGACGAACAGATACGCAGTATTTT,TRBV7-2,.,TRBJ2-3,.
CASSWGQGVHEQYF,TGTGCCAGCAGTTGGGGACAGGGGGTCCACGAGCAGTACTTC,TRBV27,.,TRBJ2-7,TRBD1
CASSTGGAGTDTQYF,TGTGCCAGCAGCACAGGGGGCGCGGGCACAGATACGCAGTATTTT,TRBV2,once,TRBJ2-3,TRBD1
CASSIDSRQSFALAGYEQYF,TGTGCCAGTAGTATAGATTCCAGACAGTCGTTTGCACTAGCGGGCTACGAGCAGTACTTC,TRBV19,.,TRBJ2-7,TRBD2
CASSPRTGATNEKLFF,TGTGCCAGCAGTCCCCGGACAGGCGCAACTAATGAAAAACTGTTTTTT,TRBV27,.,TRBJ1-4,TRBD1
CASSLVIVGETQYF,TGTGCCAGCTCACTAGTAATCGTCGGAGAGACCCAGTACTTC,TRBV18,.,TRBJ2-5,.
CACILAGGSHSPLHF,TGTGCCTGTATTCTAGCTGGGGGTAGTCATTCACCCCTCCACTTT,TRBV30,.,TRBJ1-6,.
CASSVGGSYNSPLHF,TGTGCCAGCAGCGTAGGGGGCTCCTATAATTCACCCCTCCACTTT,TRBV9,.,TRBJ1-6,.